A single sample is the source of the 16 T cell receptor beta chains below, sequenced in a study of blood T cell repertoires in COVID-19. Profiling relied on immunoSEQ multiplex PCR, and the TCRdb table lists in-frame clones only, not all of them. Of 250,000 to 300,000 clones in the sample, roughly 85% are singletons; the top ten hold approximately 5.1%. Sequences were obtained from peripheral blood. The source of these receptors is a man over 45 with active or convalescent COVID-19.

The rearrangement uses TRBV5-1 and TRBJ2-1, with 7 bases identical to TRBD1. J gave up 3 bases and V 4 bases, and 4 bases lay outside the gene matches. This CDR3 contains 14 residues. Germline-derived CDR1 and CDR2 are SGHRS and YFSETQ. CDR3 loop: CASSMGDSYNEQFF. CDR3 nucleotides: TGCGCCAGCAGCATGGGGGACAGCTACAATGAGCAGTTCTTC. Supplemented by reference TRBV5-1 and TRBJ2-1, the full variable domain reads KAGVTQTPRYLIKTRGQQVTLSCSPISGHRSVSWYQQTPGQGLQFLFEYFSETQRNKGNFPGRFSGRQFSNSRSEMNVSTLELGDSALYLCASSMGDSYNEQFFGPGTRLTVL.

This chain connects TRBV9 to TRBJ2-7, with 11 nucleotides matching TRBD2. With 3 bases clipped from V and 5 bases from J, the junction kept 4 bases outside the gene matches. Germline V gene data show CDR1 as SGDLS and CDR2 as YYNGEE. This CDR3 contains 14 residues. The CDR3 DNA reads as TGTGCCAGCAGCGGTAGCGGGAGGGGGGACGAGCAGTACTTC. Protein product: CASSGSGRGDEQYF. The whole variable domain, filled in from reference TRBV9 and TRBJ2-7, reads DSGVTQTPKHLITATGQRVTLRCSPRSGDLSVYWYQQSLDQGLQFLIQYYNGEERAKGNILERFSAQQFPDLHSELNLSSLELGDSALYFCASSGSGRGDEQYFGPGTRLTVT.

A single count supports this clone. CDR3 amino acids: CASSPRTDNTEAFF. The DNA for the CDR3 is TGCGCCAGCAGCCCAAGGACAGACAACACTGAAGCTTTCTTT. The V gene is TRBV5-1, the J gene TRBJ1-1; a possible D gene is TRBD1 (6 bases). The V gene's germline CDR1 is SGHRS and CDR2 YFSETQ. There are 14 residues in the CDR3. V lost 4 bases, J lost 2 bases, and 12 bases lay in between.

V usage is TRBV12-2 and J usage is TRBJ2-3; the table's D gene call, TRBD2, was not cross checked with the DNA. TRBV12-2 is assigned pseudogene status. This CDR3 has 14 residues. CDR3 sequence reads: CASRLVLATDTQYF. The CDR3 DNA follows: TGTGCAAGTCGCTTAGTTTTAGCCACAGATACGCAGTATTTT.

The chain combines TRBV28 with TRBJ1-5; TRBD1 aligns across 8 bases. Trimming cost V 1 base and J 2 bases; bases outside gene matches: 16. The CDR3 runs to 20 residues. Per germline, CDR1 MDHEN and CDR2 SYDVKM. The CDR3 reads CASSLFQRDRSRWGNQPQHF. The CDR3 nucleotides read TGTGCCAGCAGTTTATTCCAGCGGGACAGGTCCCGTTGGGGCAATCAGCCCCAGCATTTT.

V is TRBV7-6 and J is TRBJ2-2, with TRBD1 as a possible D gene (5 bases). The germline V gene encodes CDR1 SGHVS and CDR2 FNYEAQ. Trimming took 1 base from V and 12 from J, leaving 18 bases between them. This CDR3 is 15 amino acids long. The CDR3 is CASSLGGGTVGQLFF. CDR3 in DNA: TGTGCCAGCAGCTTAGGGGGCGGTACCGTCGGCCAGCTGTTTTTT. The full variable domain, rest sourced from reference TRBV7-6 and TRBJ2-2, is GAGVSQSPRYKVTKRGQDVALRCDPISGHVSLYWYRQALGQGPEFLTYFNYEAQQDKSGLPNDRFSAERPEGSISTLTIQRTEQRDSAMYRCASSLGGGTVGQLFFGEGSRLTVL.

Written as DNA, the CDR3 is TGTGCCAGCAGCTTGCAGGGGTCCCGTGAGCAGTTCTTC. This translates into CASSLQGSREQFF. This sequence joins TRBV5-4 and TRBJ2-1, with a weak D call TRBD1 (6 bases). Per germline, CDR1 SGHNT and CDR2 YYREEE (reference sequence). Trimming left V 1 base short and J 9 bases short, with 11 bases between. CDR3 length: 13 residues.

V is TRBV30 and J is TRBJ1-2; D is unclear. V gave up 4 bases and J gave up 8 bases, with 14 bases separating them. The germline V gene encodes CDR1 GTSNPN and CDR2 SVGIG (reference sequence). This CDR3 comprises 12 residues. CDR3 sequence reads: CAWNSRIGGYTF. CDR3 coding DNA: TGTGCCTGGAACAGTCGGATCGGAGGCTACACCTTC.

V gene TRBV2 combines with J gene TRBJ2-1; 10 nucleotides align to TRBD2. CDR1 is SNHLY, CDR2 FYNNEI, per germline. The V gene end was trimmed by 6 bases and the J gene end by 6 bases; junction bases not matched to a gene: 5. The CDR3 consists of 14 residues. The CDR3 sequence: CASRASGSPNEQFF. The DNA for the CDR3 is TGTGCCAGCAGAGCTAGCGGGAGCCCCAATGAGCAGTTCTTC.

J is TRBJ2-7 and V is TRBV5-5; 7 nucleotides match TRBD2. V dropped 1 base and J dropped 7; count of bases not matched to a gene: 8. The length of the CDR3 is 14 residues. CDR1 is SGHKS, CDR2 YYEKEE, per germline (reference sequence). The CDR3 coding sequence is TGTGCCAGCAGCTTGCAGGGAGGGCCAGAAGAGCAGTACTTC. Translated, it gives CASSLQGGPEEQYF.

This chain uses TRBV2 with TRBJ2-2, with 8 nucleotides matching TRBD2. V was pared by 8 bases and J by 4 bases, with 12 bases of the junction left unmatched. The CDR3 has 16 residues. Germline assignment: CDR1 SNHLY and CDR2 FYNNEI. As DNA, the CDR3 is TGTGCCAGCCGGGGAGAGCGGGAGACGATCACCGGGGAGCTGTTTTTT. It codes for CASRGERETITGELFF.

The sample holds a few counts of this clone. V and J are TRBV4-2 and TRBJ2-7, with a possible D match to TRBD2 (6 bases). Per the germline V gene, CDR1 is LGHNA and CDR2 is YNFKEQ. V shed 0 bases and J shed 5 bases, with 8 bases lying between them. The CDR3 has 13 residues. DNA of the CDR3: TGTGCCAGCAGCCAAGATCGACTAGACGAGCAGTACTTC. It codes for CASSQDRLDEQYF.

The rearrangement uses TRBV27 and TRBJ1-1, with D unresolved. V lost 3 bases, J lost 3 bases, and 11 bases lay in between. Germline values: CDR1 MNHEY, CDR2 SMNVEV (reference sequence). The length of the CDR3 is 14 residues. Written as DNA, the CDR3 is TGTGCCAGCAGTTTGCGGCAGACCTACACTGAAGCTTTCTTT. Translated: CASSLRQTYTEAFF.

This chain connects TRBV19 to TRBJ1-6; TRBD1 matches 7 bases. The length of the CDR3 is 16 residues. CDR1 LNHDA and CDR2 SQIVND come from the germline V gene (reference sequence). The junction had 5 bases not matched to a gene; V was cut back by 6 bases and J by 0 bases. The CDR3 reads CASRRQGDSYNSPLHF. CDR3 coding DNA: TGTGCCAGTAGGAGACAGGGAGACTCCTATAATTCACCCCTCCACTTT.

This clone has a single count. The chain joins TRBV30 to TRBJ1-1, with a tentative D call TRBD1 (6 bases). V was shortened by 5 bases and J by 6 bases, with 16 bases between the two germline ends. CDR1 GTSNPN and CDR2 SVGIG come from the germline V gene (reference sequence). The CDR3 contains 13 residues. As DNA, the CDR3 is TGTGCCTGGGAGCATGGCGGGGGCGCTGAAGCTTTCTTT. Translation gives CAWEHGGGAEAFF.

The CDR3 sequence: CASSSGTVYEQYF. Written as DNA, the CDR3 is TGTGCCAGCAGCTCCGGGACTGTCTACGAGCAGTACTTC. This chain links TRBV11-2 with TRBJ2-7, with D tentatively TRBD2 (6 bases). Trimming left V 4 bases short and J 3 bases short, with 10 bases between. There are 13 residues in the CDR3. The germline CDR1 and CDR2 sequences are SGHAT and FQNNGV.